This T cell receptor (beta chain) comes out of a study of T-cell memory formation after mild COVID-19. Using its own MiXCR run on the 5' RACE reads, TCRdb lists one record per CDR3 protein. The sample carries 45,000 to 55,000 distinct CDR3 sequences, over 8.5% recorded once. This clonotype has more than one count but fewer than ten. The CDR3 loop spans 15 amino acids. V lost 5 bases and J lost 8, with 21 bases in between. Germline V CDR1 and CDR2: LNHDA, SQIVND (reference sequence). The sequenced sample consisted of PBMCs or a T cell subset sorted from them (not recorded which). This TCR was sampled from an adult woman who had mild COVID-19 (a few samples of this study predate the infection). Cell type and time point are not known. The chain uses TRBV19 and TRBJ1-2; a possible D gene is TRBD1 (5 bases). The CDR3, as DNA: TGTGCCAGTAGTCCAACCGGGACGGGCTTATGGGGCTACACCTTC. This gives the protein CASSPTGTGLWGYTF.